Following are 16 T cell receptor beta chains from one sample sequenced in a study of T cells after yellow fever vaccination. TCRdb re-derived calls from the 5' RACE reads in MiXCR, one entry per CDR3 protein. The sample lists 200,000 to 300,000 distinct CDR3 sequences; around 6.7% were seen once. Sequenced here: CD4+ T cells sorted from PBMCs, sampled on the day of the yellow fever booster vaccination. The source of these receptors is a man aged 30-40 years who received the YFV17D yellow fever vaccine.

This clonotype was found many times. The CDR3, as DNA: TGTGCCAGCAGCTTAGTTAAGGGTGGGGGCAGGACATACACCGGGGAGCTGTTTTTT. Its translation is CASSLVKGGGRTYTGELFF. The chain employs TRBV11-2 and TRBJ2-2; D may be TRBD1 (6 bases). Germline CDR1 and CDR2: SGHAT and FQNNGV. The V end was cut by 1 base, the J end by 3 bases, with 21 bases between. CDR3 length: 19 residues. Supplemented by reference TRBV11-2 and TRBJ2-2, the full variable domain reads EAGVAQSPRYKIIEKRQSVAFWCNPISGHATLYWYQQILGQGPKLLIQFQNNGVVDDSQLPKDRFSAERLKGVDSTLKIQPAKLEDSAVYLCASSLVKGGGRTYTGELFFGEGSRLTVL.

This clonotype appeared many times. This rearrangement joins TRBV10-3 to TRBJ2-1; D gene unclear. Germline CDR1 and CDR2: ENHRY and SYGVKD. The CDR3 has 12 residues. V was cut by 8 bases and J by 6 bases, with 11 bases left in between. The CDR3 DNA reads TGTGCCATCCGCACGACTGCCAATGAGCAGTTCTTC. Protein: CAIRTTANEQFF.

This clonotype was recorded at least ten times. This chain links TRBV9 with TRBJ2-1, with 15 bases lining up with TRBD2. CDR1 is SGDLS and CDR2 is YYNGEE in the germline V gene. Unmatched junction bases numbered 6, after V lost 4 bases and J lost 7 bases. This CDR3 region has 16 residues. The CDR3 reads CASSSGLAGGENEQFF. DNA of the CDR3: TGTGCCAGCAGCTCCGGACTAGCGGGAGGGGAAAATGAGCAGTTCTTC.

V gene TRBV11-2 combines with J gene TRBJ1-1; D gene uncertain. Trimming pared 1 base from V and 10 bases from J, leaving 13 bases between. Germline CDR1 SGHAT, CDR2 FQNNGV. There are 13 residues in the CDR3. CDR3 DNA: TGTGCCAGCAGCTTAGGAATTAGGGAGGCAGCTTTCTTT. Protein sequence: CASSLGIREAAFF.

The sample holds a few counts of this clonotype. The chain joins TRBV29-1 to TRBJ2-7; 7 positions match TRBD2. V dropped 6 bases and J dropped 2; count of bases not matched to a gene: 7. The V gene's germline CDR1 is SQVTM and CDR2 ANQGSEA. The CDR3 sequence is 13 residues long. The CDR3 DNA follows: TGCAGCGTAGCGGGACGGTTGACCTACGAGCAGTACTTC. It specifies CSVAGRLTYEQYF.

The chain links TRBV19 to TRBJ2-1; perhaps TRBD2 as D (6 bases). V was cut by 4 bases and J by 8 bases, with 12 bases left in between. Germline CDR1 is LNHDA and CDR2 is SQIVND (reference sequence). The CDR3 extends over 13 amino acids. CDR3 sequence reads: CASSTAEGHEQFF. The CDR3 DNA reads as TGTGCCAGTAGTACAGCGGAGGGCCATGAGCAGTTCTTC.

This clonotype has just a few counts. The V call is TRBV10-2, the J call TRBJ2-7; perhaps TRBD1 as D (6 bases). V was pared by 3 bases and J by 2 bases, with 11 bases between. The CDR3 sequence is 14 residues long. Germline loops: CDR1 WSHSY, CDR2 SAAADI. In DNA, the CDR3 is TGCGCCAGCAGTGATTCCGGGACACCCTACGAGCAGTACTTC. It specifies CASSDSGTPYEQYF.

Only a few counts were recorded for this clonotype. This chain connects TRBV20-1 to TRBJ2-3; D remains ambiguous. V lost 6 bases and J 2 bases, leaving 9 bases between the germline ends. The CDR3 has 12 residues. Germline V gene sequence: CDR1 DFQATT, CDR2 SNEGSKA (reference sequence). Here the CDR3 DNA reads TGCAGTGCCCCCCCTTACACAGATACGCAGTATTTT. This sequence encodes CSAPPYTDTQYF.

This clonotype was seen many times. This sequence joins TRBV7-2 and TRBJ2-1; maybe TRBD2 (6 bases). V was pared by 5 bases and J by 3 bases, with 14 bases between. The CDR3 is 15 amino acids. Germline V gives CDR1 SGHTA, CDR2 FQGNSA. CDR3 DNA: TGTGCCAGCAGCCCCGGGAGTCTTAGCTACAATGAGCAGTTCTTC. This codes for CASSPGSLSYNEQFF.

A single count supports this clonotype. The junction and the germline gene differ at one end; a read error may be behind it. The rearrangement links TRBV20-1 to TRBJ2-1; 12 bases map to TRBD2. Germline V gives CDR1 DFQATT, CDR2 SNEGSKA (reference sequence). This CDR3 spans 16 amino acids. The CDR3 reads CCAVDRTSGNVDEQFF. The CDR3 coding sequence is TGCTGTGCTGTTGATCGGACTAGCGGGAATGTCGATGAGCAGTTCTTC.

The chain has TRBV6-5 and TRBJ2-7; D is possibly TRBD1 (6 bases). From germline, CDR1 is MNHEY and CDR2 SVGAGI. The CDR3 contains 14 residues. Trimming shortened V by 8 bases and J by 3 bases, and 17 bases separated the two germline ends. DNA for the CDR3: TGTGCCAGCGCGGTGGGTAGAGGGGGCTACGAGCAGTACTTC. Translated: CASAVGRGGYEQYF.

The chain has TRBV20-1 and TRBJ2-1, with TRBD2 matching 7 bases. In germline, CDR1 is DFQATT, CDR2 SNEGSKA (reference sequence). J gave up 8 bases and V 0 bases, and 10 bases lay outside the gene matches. This CDR3 spans 15 amino acids. DNA of the CDR3: TGCAGTGCTAGAGAGCGCTCGGGAGGTGCCGATGAGCAGTTCTTC. Amino acid sequence: CSARERSGGADEQFF.

At least ten counts were recorded for this clonotype. The V call is TRBV3-1, the J call TRBJ2-7; the match to TRBD1 covers 10 bases. The ends lost 1 base at V and 0 bases at J; junction bases unmatched: 9. CDR1 LGHDT and CDR2 YNNKEL come from the germline V gene (reference sequence). CDR3 length equals 18 residues. The DNA of the CDR3 is TGTGCCAGCAGCCAAGTTCCCGGACAGGGGGAAAACTCCTACGAGCAGTACTTC. The encoded protein is CASSQVPGQGENSYEQYF.

The chain combines TRBV5-1 with TRBJ1-1, with a tentative D call TRBD1 (5 bases). Germline CDR1 is SGHRS and CDR2 is YFSETQ. This CDR3 region has 15 residues. Between the trimmed V and J ends, which lost 0 bases and 0 bases, there was a span of 9 bases. The CDR3 DNA follows: TGCGCCAGCAGCTTGGGGGACGTAATGAACACTGAAGCTTTCTTT. This sequence encodes CASSLGDVMNTEAFF.

The DNA for the CDR3 is TGCAGTGCTTACCTTGGACGAAAGCAGTACTTC. Translated: CSAYLGRKQYF. The chain recombines TRBV20-1 with TRBJ2-7; D ambiguous. Germline V gives CDR1 DFQATT, CDR2 SNEGSKA (reference sequence). V was trimmed by 5 bases and J by 8 bases, leaving 13 bases between them. The CDR3 extends over 11 amino acids.

CDR3 DNA: TGTGCCAGCAGCGCGAAACGACCTCCGCCCACTGAAGCTTTCTTT. It is translated as CASSAKRPPPTEAFF. The rearrangement uses TRBV7-9 and TRBJ1-1; D not certain. Germline CDR1 SEHNR, CDR2 FQNEAQ (reference sequence). V was shortened by 5 bases and J by 4 bases, with 17 bases between the two germline ends. The CDR3 sequence is 15 residues long. Full variable domain (missing parts from reference TRBV7-9 and TRBJ1-1): DTGVSQNPRHKITKRGQNVTFRCDPISEHNRLYWYRQTLGQGPEFLTYFQNEAQLEKSRLLSDRFSAERPKGSFSTLEIQRTEQGDSAMYLCASSAKRPPPTEAFFGQGTRLTVV.